These T cell receptor beta chains were read from a single sample in a study of cytomegalovirus exposure and HLA in healthy donors. Clones were sequenced by immunoSEQ multiplex PCR, and TCRdb holds only the in-frame ones, with some missing. The sample yields over 150,000 clones, 85% to 90% seen once. The sequenced sample consisted of PBMCs. The receptor set was obtained from a man between 18 and 35 years old in good health and CMV-seropositive. Both conserved end residues are part of each CDR3. The order of the fields is CDR3 protein, CDR3 DNA, J gene, clone size, V gene, D gene. The D gene is left open where the match is weak. Not all rows give a size; the values are once, few, many and, for expanded clones, a class.

cdr3_aa: CASSLLETQYF
cdr3_nt: TGTGCCAGCAGTCTACTGGAGACCCAGTACTTC
j_call: TRBJ2-5
clone_size: once
v_call: TRBV6-6
d_call: NA

cdr3_aa: CASSPSGSSYNEQFF
cdr3_nt: TGTGCCAGCAGCCCAAGCGGGAGTTCCTACAATGAGCAGTTCTTC
j_call: TRBJ2-1
clone_size: NA
v_call: TRBV5-4
d_call: TRBD2

cdr3_aa: CASSPPFTEYEQYF
cdr3_nt: TGTGCCAGCTCACCACCATTTACAGAATACGAGCAGTACTTC
j_call: TRBJ2-7
clone_size: NA
v_call: TRBV18
d_call: NA

cdr3_aa: CASSTGQYEQYF
cdr3_nt: TGTGCCAGCAGCACGGGACAGTACGAGCAGTACTTC
j_call: TRBJ2-7
clone_size: NA
v_call: TRBV7-9
d_call: TRBD1

cdr3_aa: CASSPSGGVRDTQYF
cdr3_nt: TGTGCCAGCAGTCCATCAGGGGGCGTGAGAGATACGCAGTATTTT
j_call: TRBJ2-3
clone_size: NA
v_call: TRBV28
d_call: TRBD1

cdr3_aa: CASSIARGTHEQYF
cdr3_nt: TGTGCCAGTAGTATAGCAAGGGGTACCCACGAGCAGTACTTC
j_call: TRBJ2-7
clone_size: NA
v_call: TRBV19
d_call: NA

cdr3_aa: CASSELTGAEQYF
cdr3_nt: TGTGCCAGCAGCGAATTGACAGGGGCCGAGCAGTACTTC
j_call: TRBJ2-7
clone_size: NA
v_call: TRBV9
d_call: TRBD1

cdr3_aa: CASSPGQGILGNQPQHF
cdr3_nt: TGTGCCAGCAGTCCGGGACAGGGGATATTAGGCAATCAGCCCCAGCATTTT
j_call: TRBJ1-5
clone_size: NA
v_call: TRBV27
d_call: TRBD1

cdr3_aa: CASTSSGSYNEQFF
cdr3_nt: TGTGCCAGTACCTCTAGCGGGAGTTACAATGAGCAGTTCTTC
j_call: TRBJ2-1
clone_size: NA
v_call: TRBV19
d_call: TRBD2

cdr3_aa: CATGIFGSYTF
cdr3_nt: TGTGCCACCGGAATATTCGGGAGCTACACCTTC
j_call: TRBJ1-2
clone_size: NA
v_call: TRBV19
d_call: NA

cdr3_aa: CASSRIGRDTIYEQYF
cdr3_nt: TGTGCCAGCAGCCGAATCGGACGGGACACTATCTACGAGCAGTACTTC
j_call: TRBJ2-7
clone_size: NA
v_call: TRBV4-2
d_call: NA

cdr3_aa: CASLKGDVNTGELFF
cdr3_nt: TGTGCCAGCCTTAAGGGAGACGTGAACACCGGGGAGCTGTTTTTT
j_call: TRBJ2-2
clone_size: NA
v_call: TRBV2
d_call: NA

cdr3_aa: CASSYIGGAPQHF
cdr3_nt: TGTGCCAGCAGTTATATTGGCGGGGCGCCCCAGCATTTT
j_call: TRBJ1-5
clone_size: once
v_call: TRBV6-6
d_call: NA